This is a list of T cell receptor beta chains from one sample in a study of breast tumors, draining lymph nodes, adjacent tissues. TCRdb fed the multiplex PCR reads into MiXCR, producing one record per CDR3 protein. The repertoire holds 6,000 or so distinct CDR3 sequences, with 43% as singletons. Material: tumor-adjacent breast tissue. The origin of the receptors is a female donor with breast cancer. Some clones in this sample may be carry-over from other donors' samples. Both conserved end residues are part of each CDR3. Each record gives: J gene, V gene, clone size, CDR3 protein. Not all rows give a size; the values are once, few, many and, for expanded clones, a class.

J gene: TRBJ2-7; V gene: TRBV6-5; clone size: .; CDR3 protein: CASSYAWGADEQYF
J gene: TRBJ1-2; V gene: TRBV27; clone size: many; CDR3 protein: CASSLVGRGGYTF
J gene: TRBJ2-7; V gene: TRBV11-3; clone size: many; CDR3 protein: CASSLRGEGRSYEQYF
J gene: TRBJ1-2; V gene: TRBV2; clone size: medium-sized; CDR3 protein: CASSADRDYGYTF
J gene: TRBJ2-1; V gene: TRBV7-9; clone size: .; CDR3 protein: CASSPGLAAYNEQFF
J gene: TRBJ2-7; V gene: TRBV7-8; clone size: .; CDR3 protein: CASSPGTSYEQYF
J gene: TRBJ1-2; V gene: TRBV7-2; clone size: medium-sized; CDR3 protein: CASSFSWEVYGYTF
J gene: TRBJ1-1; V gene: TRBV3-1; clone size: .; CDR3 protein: CASSQDLVGGPEAFF
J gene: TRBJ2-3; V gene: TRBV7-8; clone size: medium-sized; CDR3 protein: CASSRAGSGDTQYF
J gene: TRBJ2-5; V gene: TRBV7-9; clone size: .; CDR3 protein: CASSGWGRETQYF
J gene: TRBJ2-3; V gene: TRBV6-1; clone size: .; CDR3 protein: CASSEMGRIADTQYF
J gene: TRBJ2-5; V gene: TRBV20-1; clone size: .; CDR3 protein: CSARGPGQETQYF
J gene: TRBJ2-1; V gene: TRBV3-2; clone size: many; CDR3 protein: CASSGTGSYNEQFF